Described below is a single TCR beta chain sequence and its context. This clone's antigen is unknown. It has no much larger one-base neighbor in the sample; base qualities were not kept. This specimen comes from a study of cytomegalovirus exposure and HLA in healthy donors (dated by TCRdb to the late 2010s). Regarding the study in general: An earlier analysis of several hundred of the donors reported more than 250 Gb of sequence data and 117 million unique TCR beta sequences from some 180 million T cells. Four or five DR-DQ haplotypes were treated as single units for association and clustering because of strong linkage in the cohort. Along with the roughly 670-subject first cohort, a separate validation cohort of some 130 different subjects was used. To study patterns of TCR occurrence, a later analysis re-analyzed previously published TCR beta repertoires from 550 to 800 donors and added high-resolution HLA genotyping. Donor age, sex, ethnicity and CMV serostatus were collected together with the repertoire data. HLA typing included class I and class II loci at four-digit resolution. To predict cytomegalovirus infection status, the study brought together high-throughput TCR immunosequencing, statistical association of individual TCRs with disease status, and machine learning. The genetic ancestry cluster associated with self-reported Caucasian donors included roughly four fifths of the approximately 410 genotyped donors. The T cell repertoires of some 670 subjects were profiled by immunosequencing and related to cytomegalovirus serostatus. The number of donors typed differed by locus, with 629-630 for A, B, C, DRB1 and DQB1, approximately 500 for DQA1, under 610 for DPA1, and some 440 for DPB1. The later analysis used no new phenotypic data to find candidate immune exposures, relying instead on TCR beta sequences and their occurrence across donors. An earlier analysis of approximately 630 of the donors applied high-throughput TCR beta sequencing to assess whether each TCR beta V gene segment acted as functional or pseudogenic. A later genetic analysis took genome-wide SNP genotypes for about 55% of the 666 donors and used that subset as a discovery cohort. All discovery cohort repertoires had been generated on a single sequencing platform. Across roughly 420 genotyped donors of the cohort, an average of about 220,000 unique TCR beta nucleotide sequences per donor were sequenced, and 15% to 20% of those sequences were non-productive. The study was designed to test whether signatures of past pathogen exposure could be identified by cataloging public T cell receptors. Approximately 300 gigabases of sequencing data and around 90 million unique TCR sequences made up an early release that covered under 750 HLA-typed donors.

The cohort was made up of around 720 healthy bone marrow donors. At the time of sampling, every cohort member was nominally healthy, though immune exposures that went unrecorded were likely present. The donor was CMV seropositive and belonged to the group of over 250 seropositive cohort members. A peripheral blood sample was provided by each donor, and peripheral blood mononuclear cells were used for TCR beta sequencing. Genomic DNA was extracted from the blood cell samples with the Qiagen DNeasy Blood Extraction Kit. The CDR3 holds 18 amino acids from the cysteine to the phenylalanine. Just CDR3 DNA is preserved here, 54 bases in frame from base 1. Looking up the germline V gene yields CDR1 SGHRS and CDR2 YFSETQ. V is trimmed back by 2 bases and J by 0 bases, and the junction contains 10 bases that no gene match accounts for. General study outcomes and caveats: A few of the identified cytomegalovirus-associated TCR beta chains were confirmed in vitro to be specific for cytomegalovirus antigens. The classifier was reported to diagnose cytomegalovirus status with high specificity and sensitivity in both the original cohort and the validation cohort. An earlier analysis of 450 to 750 of the donors showed that most TCR beta V segments appeared in productive rearrangements either about 87% or about 30% of the time, which broadly matched IMGT annotations. Compared with the roughly 670-donor mean, donors in an Asian-associated ancestry cluster had fewer N-insertions in productive TCRs, according to a later genetic analysis. It was suggested by the authors that the approach could potentially be generalized to other disease states and immunological phenotypes. Approximately 18 rarely observed V segments, including chromosome 9 orphons, were excluded from the earlier analysis of about 500 of the donors because counts were too low. A later analysis found that most CMV-associated TCR beta chains appeared HLA-restricted, with HLA associations seemingly driven largely by CMV exposure. In a later analysis, several top co-occurrence clusters were reported to appear linked to parvovirus B19, influenza, CMV and Epstein-Barr virus. In the study, approximately 150 TCR beta chains were listed as associated with cytomegalovirus. When HLA alleles, especially DR and DQ, strongly co-occurred, attributing TCR associations to individual alleles was difficult. A cluster of highly shared sequence variants was judged likely to be a technical artifact of the sequencing pipeline. In a later genetic analysis, a missense DCLRE1C variant was associated with V-gene and J-gene trimming of TCR beta chains, and the association was replicated in an independent cohort. A later analysis associated about 17,000 TCR beta sequences with specific HLA alleles at a false discovery rate of 0.05. Sequencing depth was assumed to be roughly uniform across donors in the presence/absence analyses, though that assumption may not hold. According to a later analysis, TCR association rates differed among HLA loci, with DRB1 alleles showing the most associated TCRs and HLA-C alleles showing the fewest. Correlated functional status among segregating V segments might be attributable to linkage disequilibrium, but an unknown experimental factor could not be ruled out. For the cohort, immune exposure information was limited to CMV serostatus. HLA typing was unavailable for some donors at each locus, so association tests used only the typed subset. Most TCR sequences were observed very rarely across donors, whereas some public TCRs were present in many individuals. Some IMGT-functional V segments, including TRBV6-2 and TRBV6-3, could not be distinguished by the 87-base-pair reads and were therefore excluded. In a later analysis, HLA-associated TCR beta chains were found to be more clonally expanded and to have lower generation probabilities than equally common non-associated chains. A further reported finding was that TCR beta sequences accurately predicted the HLA-A and HLA-B alleles for most subjects in the first cohort. In this cohort, only TCR beta chains were sequenced, and detectable features were limited by the absence of alpha or paired-chain data.

Library construction relied on the immunoSEQ multiplex PCR assay. For the multiplex PCR, a mixture combining 60 forward primers for TCR Vbeta segments and 13 reverse primers for TCR Jbeta segments was used. The CDR3 region of rearranged TCR beta genes was amplified from genomic DNA with a multiplex PCR assay. The Illumina HiSeq System was used to sequence the amplified TCR beta libraries as 87-base-pair reads. Per the authors' processing: A later analysis tallied roughly 76 million unique TCR beta chains across the 550 to 850 repertoires, and approximately 9.9 million of those chains were shared by two or more donors. Raw reads were error-corrected and collapsed into unique sequences with a nearest-neighbor algorithm that merged closely related sequences to remove PCR and sequencing errors. CDR3 sequences were aligned to IMGT reference sequences to assign V, D and J gene segments. For a sequence to be retained, at least a six-nucleotide match to both a V gene segment and a J gene segment was required. Rearrangements were classified as productive when the CDR3 lacked stop codons and remained in frame with V and J, and all other rearrangements were classified as non-productive. Following IMGT convention, CDR3 was defined as the stretch from the second conserved V-encoded cysteine up to the conserved J-encoded phenylalanine. Sequences without an unambiguous match to a single V gene segment were excluded from the earlier analysis of about 600 of the donors. An earlier analysis of about 590 of the donors classified V segments as functional when productive rearrangements were above 56.7% and as segregating when the standard deviation between donors was above 5%. A statistical classification framework was built for diagnosing cytomegalovirus status from the catalog of TCR beta chain sequences. In a later analysis, V and J genes were assigned by comparing TCR nucleotide sequences against IMGT/GENE-DB human TR gene sequences. In a later analysis, CDR3 sequences and most-parsimonious VDJ recombination scenarios were assigned using the TCRdist pipeline. In a later analysis, each TCR beta chain was defined by its CDR3 amino acid sequence together with its V-gene family, and reads lacking a unique V-gene family were excluded. In a later analysis, nearly 600 highly shared, low-generation-probability nucleotide sequences were removed to address suspected cross-contamination and a sequencing artifact. For each public chain, a later analysis derived a clonal expansion index from normalized ranks of inferred template counts within each repertoire. Generation probabilities in a later analysis came from a VDJ recombination model fitted to out-of-frame rearrangements, and those results were checked against IGoR. In a later analysis, TCR-TCR, TCR-HLA and TCR-CMV co-occurrence was scored with hypergeometric tests, and a repertoire-size bias correction was applied to TCR pairs. To estimate false discovery rates, a later analysis permuted the HLA or CMV assignments 20 times. In a later analysis, co-occurring TCRs were grouped with DBSCAN, and TCRdist sequence similarity was added when clustering was performed within HLA-allele-positive subsets. Repertoires with fewer than 30,000 or more than 120,000 public chains were left out of co-occurrence clustering, as were four to six repertoires with anomalous nucleotide sharing. TCRdb provides this immuneACCESS table in a form limited to in-frame rearrangements. Some clones are lacking; in checked studies, under half of them reflect an unresolved V gene, and why the rest are absent is not known. The V and J calls and clone size come from that table; D and trimming were worked out from the DNA. This sample is represented by roughly 170,000 clones; over 70% of them were singletons. About 1.5% of the sample is held by the ten biggest clonotypes.

The sequence came from a woman aged 30 to 39 in good health and CMV-seropositive. Sequencing input: PBMCs. The rearranged chain carries TRBV5-1 and TRBJ1-3; TRBD1 agrees with 8 junctional bases. The DNA sequence is as follows: TGCGCCAGCAGCTTCGGTTCCCAGGGGGCCTTCTCTGGAAACACCATATATTTT. This sequence encodes CASSFGSQGAFSGNTIYF. Reference TRBV5-1 and TRBJ1-3 proteins supply the regions before and after the CDR3; the full variable domain is: KAGVTQTPRYLIKTRGQQVTLSCSPISGHRSVSWYQQTPGQGLQFLFEYFSETQRNKGNFPGRFSGRQFSNSRSEMNVSTLELGDSALYLCASSFGSQGAFSGNTIYFGEGSWLTVV.